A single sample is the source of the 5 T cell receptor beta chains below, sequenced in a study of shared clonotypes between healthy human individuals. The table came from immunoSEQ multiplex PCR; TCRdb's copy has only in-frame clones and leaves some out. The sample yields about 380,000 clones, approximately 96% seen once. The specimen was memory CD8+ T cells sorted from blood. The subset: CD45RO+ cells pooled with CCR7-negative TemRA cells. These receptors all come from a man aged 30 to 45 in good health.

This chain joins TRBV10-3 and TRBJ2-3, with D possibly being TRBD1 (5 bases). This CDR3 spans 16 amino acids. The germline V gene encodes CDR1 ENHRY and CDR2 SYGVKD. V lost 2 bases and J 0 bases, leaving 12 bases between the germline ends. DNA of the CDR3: TGTGCCATCAGTGAGCCCCCGACAGTAAGCACAGATACGCAGTATTTT. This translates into CAISEPPTVSTDTQYF.

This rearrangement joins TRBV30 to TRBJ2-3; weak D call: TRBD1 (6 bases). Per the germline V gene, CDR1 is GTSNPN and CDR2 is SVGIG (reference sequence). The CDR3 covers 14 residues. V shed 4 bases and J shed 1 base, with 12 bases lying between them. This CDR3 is CAWTPTGGTDTQYF. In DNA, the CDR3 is TGTGCCTGGACCCCGACAGGAGGCACAGATACGCAGTATTTT.

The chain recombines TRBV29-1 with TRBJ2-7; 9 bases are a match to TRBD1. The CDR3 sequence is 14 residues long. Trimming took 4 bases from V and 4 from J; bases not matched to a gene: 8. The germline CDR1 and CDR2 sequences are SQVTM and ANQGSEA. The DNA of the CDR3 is TGCAGCGTTGCCGTAGGGACAGGGCAATACGAGCAGTACTTC. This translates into CSVAVGTGQYEQYF.

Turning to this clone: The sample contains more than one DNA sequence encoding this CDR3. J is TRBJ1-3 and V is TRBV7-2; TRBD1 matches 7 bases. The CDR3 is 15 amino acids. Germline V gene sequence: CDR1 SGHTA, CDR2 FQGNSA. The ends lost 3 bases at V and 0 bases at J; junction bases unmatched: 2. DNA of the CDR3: TGTGCCAGCAGCTTCGCAGGGGGCTCTGGAAACACCATATATTTT. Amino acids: CASSFAGGSGNTIYF. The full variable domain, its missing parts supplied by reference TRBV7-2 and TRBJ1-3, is GAGVSQSPSNKVTEKGKDVELRCDPISGHTALYWYRQSLGQGLEFLIYFQGNSAPDKSGLPSDRFSAERTGGSVSTLTIQRTQQEDSAVYLCASSFAGGSGNTIYFGEGSWLTVV.

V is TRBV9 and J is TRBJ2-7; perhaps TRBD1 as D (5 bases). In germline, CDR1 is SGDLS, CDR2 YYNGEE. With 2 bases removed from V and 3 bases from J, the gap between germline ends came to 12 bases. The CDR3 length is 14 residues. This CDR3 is CASSVDWGGYEQYF. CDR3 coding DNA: TGTGCCAGCAGCGTTGATTGGGGCGGCTACGAGCAGTACTTC. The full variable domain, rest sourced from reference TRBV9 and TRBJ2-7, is DSGVTQTPKHLITATGQRVTLRCSPRSGDLSVYWYQQSLDQGLQFLIQYYNGEERAKGNILERFSAQQFPDLHSELNLSSLELGDSALYFCASSVDWGGYEQYFGPGTRLTVT.